This T cell receptor beta chain came from a study of shared T cell receptors in the human thymus. TCRdb keeps only in-frame clones here, not all; method: immunoSEQ multiplex PCR. Among about 500,000 clones listed, 75% to 80% were seen once. Germline CDR1 reads SNHLY; CDR2 reads FYNNEI. The CDR3 has 14 residues. V was trimmed by 10 bases and J by 3 bases, leaving 16 bases between them. The same specimen was also included in a second study, on human thymus T cells.

The clonotype comes from a boy under three years old with a congenital heart defect. This sequence joins TRBV2 and TRBJ2-1; tentatively, D is TRBD2 (5 bases). The sequenced sample was thymocytes. CDR3 coding DNA: TGTGCCACCAAACCGGGAAAAGACTACAATGAGCAGTTCTTC. This codes for CATKPGKDYNEQFF.